This T cell receptor beta chain was sequenced for a study of blood T cell repertoires in COVID-19. Background on the study: There were acute and convalescent COVID-19 samples, and they came from the United States, Italy and Spain. T cells, B-cell-depleted T cells, or PBMCs provided the cDNA or gDNA that served as material.

V gave up 1 base and J gave up 4 bases, with 13 bases separating them. The CDR3 is 15 residues long. Germline values: CDR1 LGHNA, CDR2 YNFKEQ. The method was immunoSEQ multiplex PCR; TCRdb's version includes in-frame clones alone and lacks a portion of them. The table records approximately 300,000 clones, around 86% of them present only once. The V and J genes are TRBV4-2 and TRBJ2-5; possibly TRBD1 for D (5 bases). This clonotype originated in a woman between 45 and 60 years old with acute or convalescent COVID-19. Material: peripheral blood. The CDR3 sequence is CASSQGAAGLETQYF. CDR3 DNA: TGTGCCAGCAGCCAAGGGGCGGCAGGGTTAGAGACCCAGTACTTC.